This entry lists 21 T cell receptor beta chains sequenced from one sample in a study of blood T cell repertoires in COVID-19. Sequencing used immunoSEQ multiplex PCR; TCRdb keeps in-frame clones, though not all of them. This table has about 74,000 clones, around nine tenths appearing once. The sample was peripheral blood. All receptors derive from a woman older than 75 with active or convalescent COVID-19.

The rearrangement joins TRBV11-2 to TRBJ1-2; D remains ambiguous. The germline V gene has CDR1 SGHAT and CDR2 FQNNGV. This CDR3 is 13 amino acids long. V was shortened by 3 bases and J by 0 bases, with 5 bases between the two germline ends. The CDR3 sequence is CASSFPANYGYTF. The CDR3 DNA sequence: TGTGCCAGCAGCTTCCCAGCTAACTATGGCTACACCTTC.

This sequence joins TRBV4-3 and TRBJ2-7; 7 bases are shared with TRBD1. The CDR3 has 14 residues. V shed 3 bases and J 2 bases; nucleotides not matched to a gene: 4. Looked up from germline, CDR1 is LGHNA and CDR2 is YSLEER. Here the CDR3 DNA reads TGCGCCAGCAGCCAGACAGGGACCGCCTACGAGCAGTACTTC. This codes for CASSQTGTAYEQYF.

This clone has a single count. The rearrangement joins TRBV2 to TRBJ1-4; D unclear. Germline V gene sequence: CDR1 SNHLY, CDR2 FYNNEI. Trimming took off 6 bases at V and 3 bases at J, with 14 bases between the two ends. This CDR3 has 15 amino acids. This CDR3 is CASRERFTSNEKLFF. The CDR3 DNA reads TGTGCCAGCAGGGAGCGGTTTACCTCTAATGAAAAACTGTTTTTT.

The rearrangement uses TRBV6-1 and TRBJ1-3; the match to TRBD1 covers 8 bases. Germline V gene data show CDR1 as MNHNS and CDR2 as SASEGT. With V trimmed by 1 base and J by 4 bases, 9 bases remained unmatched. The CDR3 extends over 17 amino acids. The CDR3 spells CASSEVGRTGSGNTIYF. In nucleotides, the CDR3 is TGTGCCAGCAGTGAAGTAGGCAGGACAGGGAGCGGAAACACCATATATTTT.

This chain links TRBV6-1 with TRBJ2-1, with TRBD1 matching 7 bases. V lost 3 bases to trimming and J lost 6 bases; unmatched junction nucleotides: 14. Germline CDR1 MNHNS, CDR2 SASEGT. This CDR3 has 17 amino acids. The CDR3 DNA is TGTGCCAGCAGTGAGGGACAGTTCTCAATAAGGGCCAATGAGCAGTTCTTC. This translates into CASSEGQFSIRANEQFF.

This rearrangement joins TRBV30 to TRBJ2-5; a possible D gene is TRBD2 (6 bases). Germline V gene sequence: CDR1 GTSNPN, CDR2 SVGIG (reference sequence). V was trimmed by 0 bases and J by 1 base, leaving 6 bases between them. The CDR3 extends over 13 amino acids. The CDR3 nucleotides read TGTGCCTGGAGTGTGGGGGGCCAAGAGACCCAGTACTTC. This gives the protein CAWSVGGQETQYF.

In DNA form, the CDR3 reads TGTGCCAGCAGCCCACGACTAGCGGGGGAAAATGAGCAGTTCTTC. This gives the protein CASSPRLAGENEQFF. This rearrangement joins TRBV7-2 to TRBJ2-1; 12 nucleotides agree with TRBD2. CDR1 SGHTA and CDR2 FQGNSA come from the germline V gene. This CDR3 spans 15 amino acids. The ends lost 5 bases at V and 7 bases at J; junction bases unmatched: 6.

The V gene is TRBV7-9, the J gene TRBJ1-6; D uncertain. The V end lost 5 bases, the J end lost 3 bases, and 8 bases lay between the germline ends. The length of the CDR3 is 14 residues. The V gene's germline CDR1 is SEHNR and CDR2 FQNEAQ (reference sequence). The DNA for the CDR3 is TGTGCCAGCAGCCGGGAGGGCTATAATTCACCCCTCCACTTT. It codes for CASSREGYNSPLHF.

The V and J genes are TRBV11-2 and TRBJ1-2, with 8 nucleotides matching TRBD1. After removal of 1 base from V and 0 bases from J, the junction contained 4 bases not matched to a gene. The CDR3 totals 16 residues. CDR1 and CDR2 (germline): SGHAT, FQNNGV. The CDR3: CASSLAGQGANYGYTF. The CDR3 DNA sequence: TGTGCCAGCAGCTTAGCTGGACAGGGAGCTAACTATGGCTACACCTTC.

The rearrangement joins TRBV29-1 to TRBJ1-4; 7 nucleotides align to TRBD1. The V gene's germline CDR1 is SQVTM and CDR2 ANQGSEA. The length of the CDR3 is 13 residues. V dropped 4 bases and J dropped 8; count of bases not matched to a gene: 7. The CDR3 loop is CSVGKGAGEKLFF. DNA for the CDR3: TGCAGCGTTGGGAAGGGGGCTGGGGAAAAACTGTTTTTT.

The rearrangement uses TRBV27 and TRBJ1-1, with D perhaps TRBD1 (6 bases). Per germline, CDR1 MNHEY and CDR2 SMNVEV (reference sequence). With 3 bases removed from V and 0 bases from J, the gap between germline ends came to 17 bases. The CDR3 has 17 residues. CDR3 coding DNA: TGTGCCAGCAGTTTGTCGGACGGGGGGGCCGTGAACACTGAAGCTTTCTTT. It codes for CASSLSDGGAVNTEAFF.

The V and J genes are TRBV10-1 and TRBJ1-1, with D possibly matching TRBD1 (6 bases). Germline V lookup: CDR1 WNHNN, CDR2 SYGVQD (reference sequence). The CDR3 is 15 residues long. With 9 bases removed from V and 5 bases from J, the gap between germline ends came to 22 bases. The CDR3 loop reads CARNNREPSETEAFF. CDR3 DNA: TGCGCCAGAAATAACAGGGAGCCGAGCGAAACTGAAGCTTTCTTT.

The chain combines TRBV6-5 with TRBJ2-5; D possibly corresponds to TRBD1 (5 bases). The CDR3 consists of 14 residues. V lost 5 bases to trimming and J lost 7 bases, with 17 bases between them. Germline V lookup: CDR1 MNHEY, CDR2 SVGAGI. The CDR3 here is CASSPSRAYGTQYF. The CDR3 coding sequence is TGTGCCAGCAGTCCATCCAGGGCTTACGGGACCCAGTACTTC.

This CDR3 is CASSPTSGGAYEQYF. CDR3 DNA: TGTGCCAGCAGCCCTACTAGCGGGGGAGCCTACGAGCAGTACTTC. V usage is TRBV11-2 and J usage is TRBJ2-7, with 11 bases fitting TRBD2. This CDR3 has 15 amino acids. Looked up from germline, CDR1 is SGHAT and CDR2 is FQNNGV. Trimming at V came to 5 bases and at J to 2 bases, leaving 5 bases not matched to a gene.

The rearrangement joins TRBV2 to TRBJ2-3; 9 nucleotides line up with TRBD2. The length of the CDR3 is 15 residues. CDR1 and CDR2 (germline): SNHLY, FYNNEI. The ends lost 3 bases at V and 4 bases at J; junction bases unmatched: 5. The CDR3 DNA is TGTGCCAGCAGTGACCGGACTAGCGAGCCAGATACGCAGTATTTT. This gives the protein CASSDRTSEPDTQYF. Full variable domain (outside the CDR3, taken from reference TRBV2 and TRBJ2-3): EPEVTQTPSHQVTQMGQEVILRCVPISNHLYFYWYRQILGQKVEFLVSFYNNEISEKSEIFDDQFSVERPDGSNFTLKIRSTKLEDSAMYFCASSDRTSEPDTQYFGPGTRLTVL.

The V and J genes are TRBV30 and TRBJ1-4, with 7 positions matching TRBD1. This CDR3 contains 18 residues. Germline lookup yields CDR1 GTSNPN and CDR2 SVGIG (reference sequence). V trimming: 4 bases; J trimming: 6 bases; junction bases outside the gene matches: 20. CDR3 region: CAWTRPGQASSWDEKLFF. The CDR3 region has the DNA TGTGCCTGGACCAGACCAGGACAGGCCTCAAGTTGGGATGAAAAACTGTTTTTT.

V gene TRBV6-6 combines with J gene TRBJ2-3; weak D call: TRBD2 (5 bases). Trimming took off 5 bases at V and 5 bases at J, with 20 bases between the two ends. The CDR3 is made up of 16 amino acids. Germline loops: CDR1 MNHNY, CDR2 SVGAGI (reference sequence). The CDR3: CASSRTARGGIDTQYF. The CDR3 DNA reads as TGTGCCAGCAGTCGAACTGCTCGGGGTGGGATAGATACGCAGTATTTT.

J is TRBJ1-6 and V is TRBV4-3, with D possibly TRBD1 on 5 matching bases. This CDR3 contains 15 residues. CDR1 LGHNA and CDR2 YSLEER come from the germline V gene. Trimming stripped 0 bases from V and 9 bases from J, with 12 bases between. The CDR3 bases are TGCGCCAGCAGCCAAGATCTAGGGGAGGGTTCACCCCTCCACTTT. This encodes CASSQDLGEGSPLHF.

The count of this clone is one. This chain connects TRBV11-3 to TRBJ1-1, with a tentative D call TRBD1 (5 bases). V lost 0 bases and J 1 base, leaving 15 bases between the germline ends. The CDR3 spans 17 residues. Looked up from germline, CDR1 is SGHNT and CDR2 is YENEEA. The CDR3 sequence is CASSLEPQTARNTEAFF. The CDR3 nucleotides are TGTGCCAGCAGCTTAGAACCTCAGACAGCTAGGAACACTGAAGCTTTCTTT.

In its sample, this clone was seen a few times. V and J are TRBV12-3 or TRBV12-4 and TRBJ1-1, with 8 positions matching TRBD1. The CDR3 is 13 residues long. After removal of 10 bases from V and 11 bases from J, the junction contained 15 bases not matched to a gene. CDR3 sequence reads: CATAPGQAMYAFF. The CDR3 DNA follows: TGTGCCACCGCACCGGGACAGGCGATGTATGCTTTCTTT.

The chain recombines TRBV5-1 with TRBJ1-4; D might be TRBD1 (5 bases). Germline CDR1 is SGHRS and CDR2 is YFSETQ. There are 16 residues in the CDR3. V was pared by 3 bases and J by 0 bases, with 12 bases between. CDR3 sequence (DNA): TGCGCCAGCAGCTCAGACGGACAAGCAACTAATGAAAAACTGTTTTTT. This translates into CASSSDGQATNEKLFF. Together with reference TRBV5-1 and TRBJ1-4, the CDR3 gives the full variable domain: KAGVTQTPRYLIKTRGQQVTLSCSPISGHRSVSWYQQTPGQGLQFLFEYFSETQRNKGNFPGRFSGRQFSNSRSEMNVSTLELGDSALYLCASSSDGQATNEKLFFGSGTQLSVL.